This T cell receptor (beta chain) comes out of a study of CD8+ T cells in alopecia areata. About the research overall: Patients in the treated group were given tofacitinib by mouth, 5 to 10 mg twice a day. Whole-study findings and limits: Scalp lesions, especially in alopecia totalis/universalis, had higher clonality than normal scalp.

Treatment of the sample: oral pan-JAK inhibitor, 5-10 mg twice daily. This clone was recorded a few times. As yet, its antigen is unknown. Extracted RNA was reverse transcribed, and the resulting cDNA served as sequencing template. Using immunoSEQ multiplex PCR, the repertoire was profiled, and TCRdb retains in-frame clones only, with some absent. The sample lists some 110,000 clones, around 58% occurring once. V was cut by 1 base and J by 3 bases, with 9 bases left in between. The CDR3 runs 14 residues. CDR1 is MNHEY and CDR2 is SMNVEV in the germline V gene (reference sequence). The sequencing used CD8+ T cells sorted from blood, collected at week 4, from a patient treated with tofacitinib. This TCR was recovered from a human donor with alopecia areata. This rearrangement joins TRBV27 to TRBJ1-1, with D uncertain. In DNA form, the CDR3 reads TGTGCCAGCAGTTTATTCTGGTTGGACACTGAAGCTTTCTTT. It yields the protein CASSLFWLDTEAFF.